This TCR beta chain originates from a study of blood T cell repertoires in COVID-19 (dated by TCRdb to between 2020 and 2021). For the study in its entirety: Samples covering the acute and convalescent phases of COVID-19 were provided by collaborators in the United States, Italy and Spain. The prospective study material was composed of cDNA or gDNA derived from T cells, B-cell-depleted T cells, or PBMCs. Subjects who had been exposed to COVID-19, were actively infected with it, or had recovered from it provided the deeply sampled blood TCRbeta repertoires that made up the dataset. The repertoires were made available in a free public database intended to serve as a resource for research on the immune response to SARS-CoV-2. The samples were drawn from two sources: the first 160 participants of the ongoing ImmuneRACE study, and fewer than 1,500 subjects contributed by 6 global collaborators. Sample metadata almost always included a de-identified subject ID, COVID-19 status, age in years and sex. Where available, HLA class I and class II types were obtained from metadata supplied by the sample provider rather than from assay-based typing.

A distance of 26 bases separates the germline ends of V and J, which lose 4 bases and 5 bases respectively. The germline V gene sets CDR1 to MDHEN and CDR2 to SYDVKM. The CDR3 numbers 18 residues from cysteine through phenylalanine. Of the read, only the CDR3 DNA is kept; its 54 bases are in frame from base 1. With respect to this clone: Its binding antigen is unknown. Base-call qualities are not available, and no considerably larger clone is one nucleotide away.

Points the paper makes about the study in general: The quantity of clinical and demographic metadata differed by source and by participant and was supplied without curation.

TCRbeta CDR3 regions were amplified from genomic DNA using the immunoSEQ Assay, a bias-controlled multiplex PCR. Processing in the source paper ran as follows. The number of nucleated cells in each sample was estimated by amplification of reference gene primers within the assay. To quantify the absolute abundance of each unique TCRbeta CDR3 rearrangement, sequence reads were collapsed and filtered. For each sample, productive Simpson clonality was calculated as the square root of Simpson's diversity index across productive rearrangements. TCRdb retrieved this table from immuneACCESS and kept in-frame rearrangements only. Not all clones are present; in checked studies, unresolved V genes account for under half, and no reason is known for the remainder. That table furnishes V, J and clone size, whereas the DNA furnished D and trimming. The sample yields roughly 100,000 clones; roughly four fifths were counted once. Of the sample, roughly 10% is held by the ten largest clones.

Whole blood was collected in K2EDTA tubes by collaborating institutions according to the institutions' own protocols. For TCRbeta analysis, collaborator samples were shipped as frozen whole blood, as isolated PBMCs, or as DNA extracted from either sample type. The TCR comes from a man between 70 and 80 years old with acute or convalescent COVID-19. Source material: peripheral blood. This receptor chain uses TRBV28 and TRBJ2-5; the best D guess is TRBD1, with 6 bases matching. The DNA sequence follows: TGTGCCAGCAGTTCCCACGCTCTAGGGGGTAGCCACCCGGAGACCCAGTACTTC. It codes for CASSSHALGGSHPETQYF.